What follows are 16 T cell receptor beta chains derived from one specimen sequenced in a study of shared clonotypes between healthy human individuals. The protocol was immunoSEQ multiplex PCR, while the TCRdb copy is restricted to in-frame clones and leaves out a portion. The sample lists millions of clones, 90% to 95% seen once, with about 0.39% in the top ten. The sequenced material came from naive CD4+ T cells from PBMCs. Documented subset: CD45RA+ positively selected. The source of these receptors is a man between 18 and 29 years old in good health. Some clones in this sample may be carry-over from other donors' samples.

The chain combines TRBV10-3 with TRBJ1-5, with a tentative D call TRBD1 (5 bases). This CDR3 comprises 16 residues. The germline V gene encodes CDR1 ENHRY and CDR2 SYGVKD. Trimming left V 0 bases short and J 1 base short, with 10 bases between. CDR3 coding DNA: TGTGCCATCAGTGAGTCTGGGGCAGGGAGCAATCAGCCCCAGCATTTT. Residues: CAISESGAGSNQPQHF.

V usage is TRBV7-3 and J usage is TRBJ2-1, with 9 bases that match TRBD2. Germline-derived CDR1 and CDR2 are SGHTA and FQGTGA. CDR3 length equals 15 residues. Germline trimming cut 5 bases from V and 8 bases from J; bases unmatched to any gene: 10. Written as DNA, the CDR3 is TGTGCCAGCAGCCTCACTAGCGGGCTCAGCTATGAGCAGTTCTTC. Protein product: CASSLTSGLSYEQFF.

The gene calls are TRBV5-1 and TRBJ2-2, with D possibly matching TRBD1 (6 bases). V was clipped by 0 bases and J by 6 bases, with 12 bases between them. Germline CDR1 and CDR2: SGHRS and YFSETQ. The CDR3 spans 15 residues. The CDR3 spells CASSLEQGRAGELFF. CDR3 bases: TGCGCCAGCAGCTTGGAACAGGGTAGGGCCGGGGAGCTGTTTTTT.

V usage is TRBV27 and J usage is TRBJ2-1; TRBD1 agrees at 8 bases. The germline V gene has CDR1 MNHEY and CDR2 SMNVEV (reference sequence). CDR3 length: 15 residues. The junction had 12 bases not matched to a gene; V was cut back by 7 bases and J by 7 bases. The CDR3 DNA reads as TGTGCCAGCACTTATCAGGGACAGGAAGGAAATGAGCAGTTCTTC. As protein: CASTYQGQEGNEQFF.

The V and J genes are TRBV6-4 and TRBJ1-1; perhaps TRBD1 as D (6 bases). The CDR3 is 15 residues long. The germline V and J ends were trimmed by 5 bases and 6 bases, with 19 bases remaining between them. Germline assignment: CDR1 MRHNA and CDR2 SNTAGT. In DNA form, the CDR3 reads TGTGCCAGCAGTTCCTCGGGGGCCTCCAAGGCTGAAGCTTTCTTT. It specifies CASSSSGASKAEAFF.

This chain connects TRBV15 to TRBJ2-1, with 11 bases aligning to TRBD2. Germline V gene lookup returns CDR1 LNHNV and CDR2 YYDKDF (reference sequence). With 1 base clipped from V and 7 bases from J, the junction kept 9 bases outside the gene matches. The CDR3 is made up of 17 amino acids. The CDR3 DNA is TGTGCCACCAGCAGAGGAACTAGCGGGAGTTTGGGGAATGAGCAGTTCTTC. Its translation: CATSRGTSGSLGNEQFF.

The chain recombines TRBV5-1 with TRBJ2-3, with 8 bases lining up with TRBD1. There are 16 residues in the CDR3. Trimming removed 0 bases from V and 4 bases from J; junction bases left unmatched: 7. Germline CDR1 reads SGHRS; CDR2 reads YFSETQ. CDR3: CASSLGDRGVADTQYF. The CDR3 bases are TGCGCCAGCAGCTTGGGTGACAGGGGCGTAGCAGATACGCAGTATTTT.

CDR3: CASNAGFPGAGNQPQHF. The CDR3 DNA sequence: TGTGCCAGTAATGCGGGGTTTCCGGGGGCCGGGAATCAGCCCCAGCATTTT. The chain uses TRBV19 and TRBJ1-5; TRBD1 is a possible D gene (6 bases). Germline V lookup: CDR1 LNHDA, CDR2 SQIVND (reference sequence). Trimming shortened V by 7 bases and J by 4 bases, and 23 bases separated the two germline ends. This CDR3 is built from 17 residues.

The chain uses TRBV11-2 and TRBJ2-7; D is unclear. The V end lost 5 bases, the J end lost 6 bases, and 11 bases lay between the germline ends. This CDR3 contains 12 residues. Germline V gives CDR1 SGHAT, CDR2 FQNNGV. In DNA form, the CDR3 reads TGTGCCAGCAGCCTCTCCCCGGTCGAGCAGTACTTC. Its translation: CASSLSPVEQYF. Full variable domain (rest looked up from reference TRBV11-2 and TRBJ2-7): EAGVAQSPRYKIIEKRQSVAFWCNPISGHATLYWYQQILGQGPKLLIQFQNNGVVDDSQLPKDRFSAERLKGVDSTLKIQPAKLEDSAVYLCASSLSPVEQYFGPGTRLTVT.

The chain links TRBV5-1 to TRBJ2-1; 14 bases map to TRBD2. CDR1 and CDR2 from the germline V gene are SGHRS and YFSETQ. V lost 5 bases, J lost 2 bases, and 3 bases stayed unmatched. The CDR3 contains 16 residues. The CDR3 region is CASSGLAGGPYNEQFF. CDR3 in DNA: TGCGCCAGCAGTGGACTAGCGGGAGGCCCCTACAATGAGCAGTTCTTC. Supplemented by reference TRBV5-1 and TRBJ2-1, the full variable domain reads KAGVTQTPRYLIKTRGQQVTLSCSPISGHRSVSWYQQTPGQGLQFLFEYFSETQRNKGNFPGRFSGRQFSNSRSEMNVSTLELGDSALYLCASSGLAGGPYNEQFFGPGTRLTVL.

J is TRBJ2-1 and V is TRBV2, with D possibly TRBD2 on 6 matching bases. The germline V and J ends were trimmed by 8 bases and 5 bases, with 10 bases remaining between them. Germline lookup yields CDR1 SNHLY and CDR2 FYNNEI. This CDR3 has 12 residues. The CDR3 sequence is CASGGAHNEQFF. Here the CDR3 DNA reads TGTGCCAGCGGCGGGGCCCACAATGAGCAGTTCTTC.

The chain couples TRBV2 to TRBJ2-6; no firm D call. V was clipped by 2 bases and J by 2 bases, with 10 bases between them. The CDR3 has 16 residues. Germline V gene lookup returns CDR1 SNHLY and CDR2 FYNNEI. CDR3 in DNA: TGTGCCAGCAGTGAATCTGGGTCAACTGGGGCCAACGTCCTGACTTTC. This codes for CASSESGSTGANVLTF. Full variable domain (rest looked up from reference TRBV2 and TRBJ2-6): EPEVTQTPSHQVTQMGQEVILRCVPISNHLYFYWYRQILGQKVEFLVSFYNNEISEKSEIFDDQFSVERPDGSNFTLKIRSTKLEDSAMYFCASSESGSTGANVLTFGAGSRLTVL.

This chain links TRBV6-4 with TRBJ1-4; possible D gene TRBD1, 6 bases. This CDR3 contains 15 residues. CDR1 is MRHNA, CDR2 SNTAGT, per germline. Trimming took off 11 bases at V and 0 bases at J, with 16 bases between the two ends. CDR3 protein: CAATNSGATNEKLFF. CDR3 nucleotides: TGTGCCGCGACAAACTCAGGGGCAACTAATGAAAAACTGTTTTTT.

The chain combines TRBV4-3 with TRBJ2-7, with 9 bases lining up with TRBD1. CDR1 LGHNA and CDR2 YSLEER come from the germline V gene. Losses at the gene ends were 1 base for V and 5 bases for J; bases not matched to a gene: 6. The CDR3 extends over 15 amino acids. The CDR3 sequence: CASSQGWDREHEQYF. The CDR3 DNA reads as TGCGCCAGCAGCCAAGGGTGGGACAGGGAACACGAGCAGTACTTC.

With regard to this clone: Other DNA sequences in this sample translate to the same CDR3. This chain connects TRBV11-3 to TRBJ2-3; 12 nucleotides line up with TRBD2. Trimming cost V 0 bases and J 3 bases; bases outside gene matches: 1. CDR1 and CDR2 from the germline V gene are SGHNT and YENEEA. The CDR3 is 16 residues long. The CDR3 DNA reads as TGTGCCAGCAGCTTAGAGGGGACTAGCGGGACAGATACGCAGTATTTT. This encodes CASSLEGTSGTDTQYF.

This sequence joins TRBV7-6 and TRBJ2-7, with D possibly being TRBD2 (5 bases). The CDR3 loop spans 14 amino acids. CDR1 is SGHVS and CDR2 is FNYEAQ in the germline V gene. Trimming shortened V by 3 bases and J by 0 bases, and 9 bases separated the two germline ends. This CDR3 is CASSFKADSYEQYF. CDR3 coding DNA: TGTGCCAGCAGCTTTAAAGCGGACTCCTACGAGCAGTACTTC.